The 17 T cell receptor beta chains below all came from one sample that was sequenced in a study of CD8 T cells in ankylosing spondylitis. MiXCR, run by TCRdb on the 5' RACE reads, gives a single entry per CDR3 protein. The sample records about 160,000 distinct CDR3 sequences, 40% to 50% being singletons. The sample comprised synovial fluid, either unsorted or a sorted T cell fraction (not recorded which). Every receptor here comes from a male donor with ankylosing spondylitis.

Only a few counts were recorded for this clonotype. J is TRBJ2-3 and V is TRBV4-2, with D unclear. Trimming left V 1 base short and J 3 bases short, with 11 bases between. This CDR3 has 15 residues. From germline, CDR1 is LGHNA and CDR2 YNFKEQ. Written as DNA, the CDR3 is TGTGCCAGCAGCCAAGGACCCCCGAGGACAGATACGCAGTATTTT. This encodes CASSQGPPRTDTQYF.

The gene calls are TRBV6-4 and TRBJ2-2; maybe TRBD2 (5 bases). Trimming pared 8 bases from V and 4 bases from J, leaving 14 bases between. CDR3 length equals 14 residues. The germline V gene encodes CDR1 MRHNA and CDR2 SNTAGT. The DNA of the CDR3 is TGTGCCAGCGGCTCCGGGGAATCCACCGGGGAGCTGTTTTTT. Its protein product is CASGSGESTGELFF.

This clonotype appeared a few times. The chain carries TRBV27 and TRBJ2-7; 9 bases are a match to TRBD2. CDR3 size: 15 residues. The trim removed 2 bases at V and 4 bases at J, leaving 6 bases unmatched. Germline lookup yields CDR1 MNHEY and CDR2 SMNVEV (reference sequence). For the CDR3, the DNA is TGTGCCAGCAGTTTAGGAGGTCTAGCGGGATACGAGCAGTACTTC. Amino acid sequence: CASSLGGLAGYEQYF.

V and J are TRBV4-1 and TRBJ2-7; 7 nucleotides match TRBD2. Trimming at V came to 1 base and at J to 6 bases, leaving 12 bases not matched to a gene. From germline, CDR1 is MGHRA and CDR2 YSYEKL. CDR3 length equals 16 residues. This CDR3 reads CASSQVQAGVGREQYF. Here the CDR3 DNA reads TGCGCCAGCAGCCAAGTACAGGCGGGAGTGGGGCGCGAGCAGTACTTC.

The DNA for the CDR3 is TGTGCCAGCAGAAACCCTTGGGACAGGACCCAGGGAGCTTTCTTT. This codes for CASRNPWDRTQGAFF. This chain links TRBV6-1 with TRBJ1-1; 8 nucleotides line up with TRBD1. J was trimmed by 10 bases and V by 6 bases; bases with no gene match: 16. CDR1 is MNHNS, CDR2 SASEGT, per germline. The CDR3 has 15 residues.

V gene TRBV29-1 combines with J gene TRBJ2-3; tentatively, D is TRBD1 or TRBD2 (5 bases each). Trimming removed 3 bases from V and 2 bases from J, with 15 bases in between. This CDR3 spans 15 amino acids. Germline V gene sequence: CDR1 SQVTM, CDR2 ANQGSEA. The CDR3 sequence: CSVERDGDLTDTQYF. The CDR3 DNA follows: TGCAGCGTTGAGAGGGACGGGGACCTCACAGATACGCAGTATTTT.

There are many counts of this clonotype. This rearrangement joins TRBV7-9 to TRBJ2-2, with 9 bases lining up with TRBD1. The CDR3 has 15 amino acids. Germline V lookup: CDR1 SEHNR, CDR2 FQNEAQ (reference sequence). V shed 5 bases, J shed 4 bases, and the junction held 5 bases outside the gene matches. Written as DNA, the CDR3 is TGTGCCAGCAGCCCCCGGGACAGGGCCACCGGGGAGCTGTTTTTT. It yields the protein CASSPRDRATGELFF.

The chain is built from TRBV13 and TRBJ2-1, with 10 bases fitting TRBD2. Looked up from germline, CDR1 is PRHDT and CDR2 is FYEKMQ (reference sequence). The J segment lost 8 bases and the V segment lost 5 bases, leaving 24 bases of the junction unmatched. The CDR3 has 20 amino acids. CDR3 nucleotide sequence: TGTGCCAGCAGCATCCGAGGGGGGCTAGCGGGAGCCGAGGCTTTGGATGAGCAGTTCTTC. Translated, it gives CASSIRGGLAGAEALDEQFF.

This clonotype was seen a handful of times. The rearrangement uses TRBV19 and TRBJ2-7, with D unresolved. The CDR3 extends over 13 amino acids. V was clipped by 5 bases and J by 3 bases, with 11 bases between them. Germline V CDR1 and CDR2: LNHDA, SQIVND (reference sequence). CDR3 sequence (DNA): TGTGCCAGTAGTCTCGGGCCCTACTACGAGCAGTACTTC. This encodes CASSLGPYYEQYF.

The table lists this clonotype with a few counts. The chain couples TRBV4-2 to TRBJ2-7; no firm D call. CDR3 length equals 14 residues. V was cut by 3 bases and J by 3 bases, with 12 bases left in between. CDR1 is LGHNA, CDR2 YNFKEQ, per germline. The CDR3 coding sequence is TGTGCCAGCAGCCAGTGGGATTTAATCTACGAGCAGTACTTC. Amino acid sequence: CASSQWDLIYEQYF.

This rearrangement joins TRBV28 to TRBJ2-5, with D perhaps matching TRBD1 (6 bases). Trimming left V 6 bases short and J 5 bases short, with 13 bases between. CDR3 size: 13 residues. Germline V gene data show CDR1 as MDHEN and CDR2 as SYDVKM. CDR3 sequence reads: CASRVQGRETQYF. In nucleotides, the CDR3 is TGTGCCAGCAGGGTACAGGGCCGGGAGACCCAGTACTTC.

This clonotype was seen many times. The V and J genes are TRBV27 and TRBJ2-1, with 9 bases that match TRBD2. This CDR3 comprises 15 residues. CDR1 MNHEY and CDR2 SMNVEV come from the germline V gene (reference sequence). The trim removed 5 bases at V and 2 bases at J, leaving 4 bases unmatched. The CDR3: CASSQTSGAYNEQFF. In DNA form, the CDR3 reads TGTGCCAGCAGTCAGACTAGCGGTGCCTACAATGAGCAGTTCTTC.

This chain connects TRBV6-1 to TRBJ2-7, with 10 nucleotides matching TRBD2. Trimming cost V 10 bases and J 3 bases; bases outside gene matches: 15. The CDR3 spans 16 residues. CDR1 and CDR2 (germline): MNHNS, SASEGT. DNA of the CDR3: TGTGCCACTCTGAAGTTGGGGCTAGCGGGAGTCTACGAGCAGTACTTC. Translating gives CATLKLGLAGVYEQYF.

The chain employs TRBV4-3 and TRBJ2-6; D is uncertain. Germline loops: CDR1 LGHNA, CDR2 YSLEER. The CDR3 loop spans 16 amino acids. Between the trimmed V and J ends, which lost 0 bases and 0 bases, there was a span of 6 bases. The CDR3 nucleotides are TGCGCCAGCAGCCAAGACAGTAACTCTGGGGCCAACGTCCTGACTTTC. As protein: CASSQDSNSGANVLTF.

This clonotype was detected ten times or more. The genes are TRBV7-2 and TRBJ2-1; D gene ambiguous. The V gene's germline CDR1 is SGHTA and CDR2 FQGNSA. This CDR3 spans 15 amino acids. V was trimmed by 2 bases and J by 0 bases, leaving 8 bases between them. The CDR3 DNA is TGTGCCAGCAGCTTACGCGGAAACTCCTACAATGAGCAGTTCTTC. Translated: CASSLRGNSYNEQFF.

This chain uses TRBV4-2 with TRBJ2-7; D is perhaps TRBD1 (6 bases). This CDR3 comprises 14 residues. Looked up from germline, CDR1 is LGHNA and CDR2 is YNFKEQ. V lost 0 bases and J 6 bases, leaving 12 bases between the germline ends. CDR3 residues: CASSQDLSGVEQYF. As DNA, the CDR3 is TGTGCCAGCAGCCAAGATCTCTCAGGGGTCGAGCAGTACTTC.

This clonotype was seen a few times. J is TRBJ1-2 and V is TRBV7-9; D is ambiguous. Trimming left V 3 bases short and J 0 bases short, with 5 bases between. The CDR3 consists of 13 residues. The germline CDR1 and CDR2 sequences are SEHNR and FQNEAQ (reference sequence). The CDR3 sequence is CASSFPANYGYTF. CDR3 nucleotide sequence: TGTGCCAGCAGCTTTCCCGCTAACTATGGCTACACCTTC. Full variable domain (remainder filled in from reference TRBV7-9 and TRBJ1-2): DTGVSQNPRHKITKRGQNVTFRCDPISEHNRLYWYRQTLGQGPEFLTYFQNEAQLEKSRLLSDRFSAERPKGSFSTLEIQRTEQGDSAMYLCASSFPANYGYTFGSGTRLTVV.